Shown below are 7 T cell receptor beta chains from a single sample sequenced in a study of response to subunit inactivated influenza vaccine. From the RT-PCR reads, TCRdb called clonotypes with MiXCR, one entry per CDR3 protein. The repertoire has 550,000 to 800,000 distinct CDR3 sequences, about 15% of them found once; the top ten carry around 6.5%. Here the sequenced sample was PBMCs from blood, taken 14 to 15 days before vaccination. The receptors originated from a man aged 50-60 years who received an inactivated influenza vaccine.

At least ten counts were recorded for this clonotype. The chain is built from TRBV7-8 and TRBJ2-5; possible D gene TRBD1, 6 bases. V shed 2 bases and J shed 4 bases, with 14 bases lying between them. The CDR3 runs to 15 residues. The germline CDR1 and CDR2 sequences are SGHVS and FQNEAQ. This CDR3 is CASSLTAQGVETQYF. CDR3 DNA sequence: TGTGCCAGCAGCTTAACTGCACAGGGCGTAGAGACCCAGTACTTC.

This clonotype was counted only a few times. The chain couples TRBV7-2 to TRBJ2-5; D possibly corresponds to TRBD1 (5 bases). The V and J ends lost 1 base and 5 bases respectively, with 14 bases between them. CDR1 and CDR2 (germline): SGHTA, FQGNSA. CDR3 length: 15 residues. The CDR3 reads CASSLEARVWETQYF. The CDR3 DNA reads as TGTGCCAGCAGCTTAGAGGCCAGGGTATGGGAGACCCAGTACTTC.

This clonotype has only a few counts. V and J are TRBV6-2 or TRBV6-3 and TRBJ1-5; D is unclear. Trimming cost V 2 bases and J 6 bases, with 14 bases left between them. This CDR3 comprises 15 residues. Germline-derived CDR1 and CDR2 are MNHEY and SVGEGT. The CDR3 DNA sequence: TGTGCCAGCAGTTACAGGGCGGGGTCGGGTCAGCCCCAGCATTTT. Translating it yields CASSYRAGSGQPQHF.

There are a few counts of this clonotype. This rearrangement joins TRBV6-1 to TRBJ2-5; 11 bases align to TRBD2. Per germline, CDR1 MNHNS and CDR2 SASEGT. The J segment lost 5 bases and the V segment lost 6 bases, leaving 2 bases of the junction unmatched. CDR3 size: 13 residues. The DNA of the CDR3 is TGTGCCAGCAGAACTAGCGGGAGTGAGACCCAGTACTTC. Translating gives CASRTSGSETQYF.

The gene calls are TRBV28 and TRBJ1-5; D is unclear. Trimming shortened V by 2 bases and J by 0 bases, and 17 bases separated the two germline ends. Germline V gene sequence: CDR1 MDHEN, CDR2 SYDVKM. This CDR3 has 18 residues. DNA for the CDR3: TGTGCCAGCAGTTTAACATTCAGAACAAGTTATAGCAATCAGCCCCAGCATTTT. Its translation is CASSLTFRTSYSNQPQHF.

Many counts were recorded for this clonotype. The J gene is TRBJ1-2, the V gene TRBV27, with a possible D match to TRBD1 (6 bases). The V gene lost 6 bases and the J gene lost 2 bases, with 10 bases spanning the gap. The germline CDR1 and CDR2 sequences are MNHEY and SMNVEV (reference sequence). This CDR3 region has 13 residues. The CDR3 loop reads CASSGQLNYGYTF. DNA of the CDR3: TGTGCCAGCAGCGGACAGTTGAACTATGGCTACACCTTC.

About this clonotype itself: Mismatch with germline at one junction end may stem from a read error. This chain joins TRBV4-3 and TRBJ1-5; unclear D gene. This CDR3 has 15 amino acids. Germline V gene lookup returns CDR1 LGHNA and CDR2 YSLEER. The CDR3 spells CASSPFQGSSQPQHF. CDR3 nucleotide sequence: TGCGCCAGCAGCCCCTTCCAAGGTAGCAGTCAGCCCCAGCATTTT.